Here is one T cell receptor (beta chain) with its context. What it recognizes is unknown. These data are taken from a study of T cell responses to AZD1222 COVID-19 vaccine. About the study: Recipients boosted at about 4 weeks or about 12 weeks are pooled. The study, taken as a whole, reports: CD4 TCRs associated with vaccination spanned spike, dominating at 160-218 and 743-854. Donors skewed white British and female; clonal diversity was possibly underestimated.

The data were produced by immunoSEQ multiplex PCR, yet TCRdb's version contains in-frame clones alone and is incomplete. The sample shows 100,000 to 150,000 clones, roughly 90% of them seen only once. Source: peripheral blood, taken on day 0 of AZD1222 vaccination. This sequence originates from an adult in good health.

The CDR3 DNA is TGTGCCAGCAGTTACTCTGGGGCAGGGAAGTCTTACGAGCAGTACTTC. Amino acid sequence: CASSYSGAGKSYEQYF. The V gene is TRBV6-5, the J gene TRBJ2-7, with D perhaps TRBD1 (5 bases). CDR3 length: 16 residues. The V and J ends lost 0 bases and 4 bases respectively, with 16 bases between them. Germline lookup yields CDR1 MNHEY and CDR2 SVGAGI.